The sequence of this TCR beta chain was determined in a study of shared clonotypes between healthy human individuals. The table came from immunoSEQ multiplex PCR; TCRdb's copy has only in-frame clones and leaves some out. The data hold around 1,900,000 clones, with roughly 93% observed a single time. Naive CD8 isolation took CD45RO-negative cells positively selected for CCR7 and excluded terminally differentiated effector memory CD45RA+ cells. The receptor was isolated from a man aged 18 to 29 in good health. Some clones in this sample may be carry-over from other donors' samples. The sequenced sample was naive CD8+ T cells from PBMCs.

The CDR3 bases are TGTGCCAGCAGTTTTACAGGGTTTGGAGGCACTGAAGCTTTCTTT. Protein sequence: CASSFTGFGGTEAFF. The genes are TRBV28 and TRBJ1-1; weak D call: TRBD1 (6 bases). Germline CDR1 reads MDHEN; CDR2 reads SYDVKM. The ends were cut back, 3 bases at V and 4 bases at J, with 15 bases in the middle. This CDR3 region has 15 residues.